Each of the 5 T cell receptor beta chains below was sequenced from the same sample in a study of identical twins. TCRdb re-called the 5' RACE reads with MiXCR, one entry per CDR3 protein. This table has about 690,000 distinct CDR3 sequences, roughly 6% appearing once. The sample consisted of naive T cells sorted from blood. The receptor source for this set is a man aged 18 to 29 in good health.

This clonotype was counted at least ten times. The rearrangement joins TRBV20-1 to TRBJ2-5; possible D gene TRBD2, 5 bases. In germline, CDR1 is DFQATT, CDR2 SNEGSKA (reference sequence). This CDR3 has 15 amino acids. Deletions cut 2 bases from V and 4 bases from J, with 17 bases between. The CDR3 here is CSARPPRGPGETQYF. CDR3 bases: TGCAGTGCTAGACCCCCGAGAGGGCCCGGAGAGACCCAGTACTTC.

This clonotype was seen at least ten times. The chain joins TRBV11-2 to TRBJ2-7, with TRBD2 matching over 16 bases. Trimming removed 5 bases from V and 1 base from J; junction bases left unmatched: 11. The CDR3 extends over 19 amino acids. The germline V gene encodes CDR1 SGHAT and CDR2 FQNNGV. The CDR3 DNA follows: TGTGCCAGCAGCCTCGGGACTAGCGGGAGGGCCACCTCTTCCTACGAGCAGTACTTC. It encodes CASSLGTSGRATSSYEQYF.

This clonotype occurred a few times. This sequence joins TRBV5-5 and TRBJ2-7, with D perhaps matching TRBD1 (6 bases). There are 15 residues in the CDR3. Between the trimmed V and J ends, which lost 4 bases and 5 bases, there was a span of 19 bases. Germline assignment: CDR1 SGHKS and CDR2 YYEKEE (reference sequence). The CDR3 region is CASSMGQLSLDEQYV. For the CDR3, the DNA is TGTGCCAGCAGCATGGGACAATTGTCCCTCGACGAGCAGTACGTC.

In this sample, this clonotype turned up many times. Here the CDR3 DNA reads TGCAGCGTCGGGGTCGTAGAGACCCAGTACTTC. Translating gives CSVGVVETQYF. The V and J genes are TRBV29-1 and TRBJ2-5, with D perhaps TRBD2 (5 bases). Germline CDR1 is SQVTM and CDR2 is ANQGSEA. This CDR3 contains 11 residues. V was trimmed by 6 bases and J by 4 bases, leaving 9 bases between them.

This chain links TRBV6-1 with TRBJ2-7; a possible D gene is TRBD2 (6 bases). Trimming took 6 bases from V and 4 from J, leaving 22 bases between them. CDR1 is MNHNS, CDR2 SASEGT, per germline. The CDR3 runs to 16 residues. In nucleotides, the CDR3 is TGTGCCAGCAGCCTAGAGAGTGAAGCGGGCCTTTACGAGCAGTACTTC. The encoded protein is CASSLESEAGLYEQYF.